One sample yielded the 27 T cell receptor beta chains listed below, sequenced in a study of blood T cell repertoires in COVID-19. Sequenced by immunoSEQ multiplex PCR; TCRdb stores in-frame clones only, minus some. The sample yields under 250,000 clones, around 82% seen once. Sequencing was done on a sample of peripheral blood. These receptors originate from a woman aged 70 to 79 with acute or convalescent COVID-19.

For the CDR3, the DNA is TGTGCCAGCAGCTCGGGGACAGGGATTGTCGAGACCCAGTACTTC. Translated, it gives CASSSGTGIVETQYF. This sequence joins TRBV7-9 and TRBJ2-5; 9 bases fit TRBD1. The J segment lost 5 bases and the V segment lost 4 bases, leaving 8 bases of the junction unmatched. The CDR3 is made up of 15 amino acids. Germline loops: CDR1 SEHNR, CDR2 FQNEAQ (reference sequence).

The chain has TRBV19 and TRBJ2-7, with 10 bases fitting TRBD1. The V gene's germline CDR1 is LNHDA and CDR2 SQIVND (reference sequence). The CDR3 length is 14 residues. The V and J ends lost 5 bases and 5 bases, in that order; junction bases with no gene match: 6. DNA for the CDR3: TGTGCCAGTAGTCCCTTGGGGACAGGGGACGAGCAGTACTTC. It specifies CASSPLGTGDEQYF.

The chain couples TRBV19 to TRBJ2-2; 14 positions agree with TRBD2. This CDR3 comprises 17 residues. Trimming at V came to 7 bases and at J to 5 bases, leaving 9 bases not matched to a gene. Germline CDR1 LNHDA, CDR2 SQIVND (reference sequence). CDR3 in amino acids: CASTGGLAGVGTGELFF. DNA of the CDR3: TGTGCCAGTACCGGGGGACTAGCGGGAGTGGGTACCGGGGAGCTGTTTTTT.

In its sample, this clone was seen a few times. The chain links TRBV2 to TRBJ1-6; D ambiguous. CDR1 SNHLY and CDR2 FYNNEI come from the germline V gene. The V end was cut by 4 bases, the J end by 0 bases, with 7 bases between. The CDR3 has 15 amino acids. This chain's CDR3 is CASSGRSSYNSPLHF. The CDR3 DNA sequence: TGTGCCAGCAGTGGGCGGAGCTCCTATAATTCACCCCTCCACTTT.

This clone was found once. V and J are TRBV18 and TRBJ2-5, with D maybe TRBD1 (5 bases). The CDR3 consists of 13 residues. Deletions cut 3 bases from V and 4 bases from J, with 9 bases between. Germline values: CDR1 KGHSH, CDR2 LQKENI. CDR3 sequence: CASSPGLTETQYF. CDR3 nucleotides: TGTGCCAGCTCACCGGGGCTGACAGAGACCCAGTACTTC.

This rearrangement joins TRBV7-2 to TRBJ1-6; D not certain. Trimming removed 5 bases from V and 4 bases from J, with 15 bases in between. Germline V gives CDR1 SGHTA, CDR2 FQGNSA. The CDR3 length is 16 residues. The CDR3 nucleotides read TGTGCCAGCAGCCCCCAGCCAGGTGTATATAATTCACCCCTCCACTTT. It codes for CASSPQPGVYNSPLHF.

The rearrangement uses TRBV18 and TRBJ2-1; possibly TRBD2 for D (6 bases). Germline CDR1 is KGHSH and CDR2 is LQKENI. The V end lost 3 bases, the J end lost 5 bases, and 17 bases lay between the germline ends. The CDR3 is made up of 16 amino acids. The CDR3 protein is CASSPTEGQLDNEQFF. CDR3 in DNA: TGTGCCAGCTCACCGACGGAGGGTCAGCTCGACAATGAGCAGTTCTTC. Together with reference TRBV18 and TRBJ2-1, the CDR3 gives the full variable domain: NAGVMQNPRHLVRRRGQEARLRCSPMKGHSHVYWYRQLPEEGLKFMVYLQKENIIDESGMPKERFSAEFPKEGPSILRIQQVVRGDSAAYFCASSPTEGQLDNEQFFGPGTRLTVL.

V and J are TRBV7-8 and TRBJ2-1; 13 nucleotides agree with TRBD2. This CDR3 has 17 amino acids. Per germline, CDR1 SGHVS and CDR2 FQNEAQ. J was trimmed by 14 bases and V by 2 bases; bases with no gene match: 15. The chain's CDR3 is CASSLSPGLAGFFPKFF. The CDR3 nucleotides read TGTGCCAGCAGCTTATCACCGGGACTAGCGGGATTTTTTCCCAAGTTCTTC.

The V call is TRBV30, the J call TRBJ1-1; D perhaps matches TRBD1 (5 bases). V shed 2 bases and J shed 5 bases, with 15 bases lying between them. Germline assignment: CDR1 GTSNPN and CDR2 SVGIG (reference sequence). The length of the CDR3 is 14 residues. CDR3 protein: CAWSSGREGTEAFF. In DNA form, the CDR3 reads TGTGCCTGGAGTTCTGGCAGGGAAGGGACTGAAGCTTTCTTT.

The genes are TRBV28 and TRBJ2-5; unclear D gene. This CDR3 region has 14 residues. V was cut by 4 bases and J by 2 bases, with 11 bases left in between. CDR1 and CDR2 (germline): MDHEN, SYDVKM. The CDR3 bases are TGTGCCAGCAGTTCCCGTCTTAGACAAGAGACCCAGTACTTC. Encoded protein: CASSSRLRQETQYF.

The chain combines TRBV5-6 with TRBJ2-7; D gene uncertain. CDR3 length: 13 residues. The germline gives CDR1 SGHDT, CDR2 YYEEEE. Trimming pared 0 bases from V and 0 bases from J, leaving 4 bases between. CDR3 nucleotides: TGTGCCAGCAGCTTGGTAGACTCCTACGAGCAGTACTTC. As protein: CASSLVDSYEQYF. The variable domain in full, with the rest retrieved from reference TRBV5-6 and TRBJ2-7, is DAGVTQSPTHLIKTRGQQVTLRCSPKSGHDTVSWYQQALGQGPQFIFQYYEEEERQRGNFPDRFSGHQFPNYSSELNVNALLLGDSALYLCASSLVDSYEQYFGPGTRLTVT.

CDR3 protein: CASSLVQRNTGELFF. The DNA for the CDR3 is TGCGCCAGCAGCTTGGTTCAGCGGAACACCGGGGAGCTGTTTTTT. The chain recombines TRBV5-1 with TRBJ2-2; D ambiguous. V lost 0 bases, J lost 1 base, and 7 bases lay in between. This CDR3 has 15 amino acids. Germline V gene sequence: CDR1 SGHRS, CDR2 YFSETQ.

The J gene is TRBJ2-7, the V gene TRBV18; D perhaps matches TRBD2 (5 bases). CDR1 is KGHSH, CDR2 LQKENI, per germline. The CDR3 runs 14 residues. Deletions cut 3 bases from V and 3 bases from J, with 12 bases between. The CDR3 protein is CASSPGSAGYEQYF. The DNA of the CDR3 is TGTGCCAGCTCACCCGGCTCTGCGGGCTACGAGCAGTACTTC. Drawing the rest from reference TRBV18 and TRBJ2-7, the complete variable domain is NAGVMQNPRHLVRRRGQEARLRCSPMKGHSHVYWYRQLPEEGLKFMVYLQKENIIDESGMPKERFSAEFPKEGPSILRIQQVVRGDSAAYFCASSPGSAGYEQYFGPGTRLTVT.

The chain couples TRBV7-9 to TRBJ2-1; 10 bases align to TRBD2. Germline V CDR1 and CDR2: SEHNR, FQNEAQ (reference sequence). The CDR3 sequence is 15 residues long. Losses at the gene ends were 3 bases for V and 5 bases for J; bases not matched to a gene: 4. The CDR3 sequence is CASSLDTSGNNEQFF. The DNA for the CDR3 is TGTGCCAGCAGCTTGGATACTAGCGGGAACAATGAGCAGTTCTTC. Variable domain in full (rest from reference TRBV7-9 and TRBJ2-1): DTGVSQNPRHKITKRGQNVTFRCDPISEHNRLYWYRQTLGQGPEFLTYFQNEAQLEKSRLLSDRFSAERPKGSFSTLEIQRTEQGDSAMYLCASSLDTSGNNEQFFGPGTRLTVL.

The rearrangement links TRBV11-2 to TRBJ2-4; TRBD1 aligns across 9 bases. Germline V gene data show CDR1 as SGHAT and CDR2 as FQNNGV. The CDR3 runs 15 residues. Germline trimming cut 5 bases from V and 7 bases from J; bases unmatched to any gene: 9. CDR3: CASSPPGTGLNIQYF. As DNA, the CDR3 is TGTGCCAGCAGCCCCCCCGGGACAGGGTTGAACATTCAGTACTTC.

CDR3 nucleotide sequence: TGTGCCTGGAGCGGGACAGGGGGTCTCAATCAGCCCCAGCATTTT. This translates into CAWSGTGGLNQPQHF. This chain links TRBV30 with TRBJ1-5; 11 bases line up with TRBD1. The CDR3 has 15 amino acids. The germline V gene has CDR1 GTSNPN and CDR2 SVGIG (reference sequence). The junction had 4 bases not matched to a gene; V was cut back by 3 bases and J by 3 bases.

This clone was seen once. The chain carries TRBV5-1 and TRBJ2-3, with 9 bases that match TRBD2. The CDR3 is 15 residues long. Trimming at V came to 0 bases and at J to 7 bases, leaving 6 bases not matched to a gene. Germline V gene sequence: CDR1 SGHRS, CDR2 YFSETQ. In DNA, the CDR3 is TGCGCCAGCAGCTTGGAAGGCGGGAGGGGAAATACGCAGTATTTT. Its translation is CASSLEGGRGNTQYF. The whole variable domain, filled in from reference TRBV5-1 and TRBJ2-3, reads KAGVTQTPRYLIKTRGQQVTLSCSPISGHRSVSWYQQTPGQGLQFLFEYFSETQRNKGNFPGRFSGRQFSNSRSEMNVSTLELGDSALYLCASSLEGGRGNTQYFGPGTRLTVL.

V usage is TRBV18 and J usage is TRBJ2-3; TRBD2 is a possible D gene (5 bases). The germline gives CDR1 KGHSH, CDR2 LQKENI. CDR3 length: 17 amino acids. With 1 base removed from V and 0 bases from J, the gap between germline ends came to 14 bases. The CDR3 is CASSPLLTRLSTDTQYF. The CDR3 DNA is TGTGCCAGCTCACCACTTTTAACTAGACTAAGCACAGATACGCAGTATTTT.

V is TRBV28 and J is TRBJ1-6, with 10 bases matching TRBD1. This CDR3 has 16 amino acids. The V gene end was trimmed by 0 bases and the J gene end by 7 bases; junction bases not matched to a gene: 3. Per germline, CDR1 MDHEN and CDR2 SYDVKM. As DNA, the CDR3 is TGTGCCAGCAGTTTATGGGGGACAGGGGCAAATTCACCCCTCCACTTT. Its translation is CASSLWGTGANSPLHF.

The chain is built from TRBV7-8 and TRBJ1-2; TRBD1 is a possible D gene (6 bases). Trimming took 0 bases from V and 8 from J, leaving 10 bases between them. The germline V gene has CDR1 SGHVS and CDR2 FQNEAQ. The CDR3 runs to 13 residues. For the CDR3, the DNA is TGTGCCAGCAGCTTAGCGGGGGCGAACGGCTACACCTTC. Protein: CASSLAGANGYTF.

CDR3 bases: TGCGCCAGCAGCCAAGCCCGAGCGGTGGGTCTCGAAAACATTCAGTACTTC. Translating gives CASSQARAVGLENIQYF. This chain uses TRBV4-1 with TRBJ2-4, with TRBD2 as a possible D gene (5 bases). V dropped 1 base and J dropped 5 bases, with 18 bases sitting between them. The CDR3 runs to 17 residues. CDR1 is MGHRA, CDR2 YSYEKL, per germline.

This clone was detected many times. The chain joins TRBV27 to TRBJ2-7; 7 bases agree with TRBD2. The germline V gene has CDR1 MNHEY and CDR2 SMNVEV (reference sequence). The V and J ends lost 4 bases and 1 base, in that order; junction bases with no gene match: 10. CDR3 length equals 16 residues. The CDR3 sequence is CASSSLPGLISYEQYF. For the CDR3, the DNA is TGTGCCAGCAGTTCCTTACCGGGACTAATATCCTACGAGCAGTACTTC.

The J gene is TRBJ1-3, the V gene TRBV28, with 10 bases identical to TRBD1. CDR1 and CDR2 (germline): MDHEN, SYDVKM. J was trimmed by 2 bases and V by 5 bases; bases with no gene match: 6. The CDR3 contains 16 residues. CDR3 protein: CASSPPGQGTGNTIYF. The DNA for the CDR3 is TGTGCCAGCAGTCCACCGGGACAGGGGACTGGAAACACCATATATTTT. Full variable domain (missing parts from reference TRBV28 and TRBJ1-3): DVKVTQSSRYLVKRTGEKVFLECVQDMDHENMFWYRQDPGLGLRLIYFSYDVKMKEKGDIPEGYSVSREKKERFSLILESASTNQTSMYLCASSPPGQGTGNTIYFGEGSWLTVV.

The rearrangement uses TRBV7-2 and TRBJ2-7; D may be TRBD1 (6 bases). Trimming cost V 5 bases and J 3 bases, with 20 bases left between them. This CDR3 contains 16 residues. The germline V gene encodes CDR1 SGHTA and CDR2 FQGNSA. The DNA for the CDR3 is TGTGCCAGCAGCAACTTCGACAGGCCCTTGTTCTACGAGCAGTACTTC. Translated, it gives CASSNFDRPLFYEQYF.

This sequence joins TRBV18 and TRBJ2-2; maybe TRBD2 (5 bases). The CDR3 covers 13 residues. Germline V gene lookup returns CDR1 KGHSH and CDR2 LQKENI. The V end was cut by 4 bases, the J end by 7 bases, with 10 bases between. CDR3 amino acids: CASSQIANGELFF. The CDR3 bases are TGTGCCAGCTCACAAATAGCGAACGGGGAGCTGTTTTTT.

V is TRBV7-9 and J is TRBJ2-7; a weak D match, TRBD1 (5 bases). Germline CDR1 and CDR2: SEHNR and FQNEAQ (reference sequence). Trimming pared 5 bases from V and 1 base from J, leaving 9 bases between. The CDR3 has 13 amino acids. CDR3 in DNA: TGTGCCAGCAGCACAGGCCCTTCCTACGAGCAGTACTTC. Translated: CASSTGPSYEQYF.

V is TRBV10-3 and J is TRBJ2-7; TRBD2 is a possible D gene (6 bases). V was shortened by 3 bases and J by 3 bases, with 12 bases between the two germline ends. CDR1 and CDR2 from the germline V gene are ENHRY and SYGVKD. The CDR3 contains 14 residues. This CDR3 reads CAISDQTGDYEQYF. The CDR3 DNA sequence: TGTGCCATCAGTGACCAGACGGGAGACTACGAGCAGTACTTC.